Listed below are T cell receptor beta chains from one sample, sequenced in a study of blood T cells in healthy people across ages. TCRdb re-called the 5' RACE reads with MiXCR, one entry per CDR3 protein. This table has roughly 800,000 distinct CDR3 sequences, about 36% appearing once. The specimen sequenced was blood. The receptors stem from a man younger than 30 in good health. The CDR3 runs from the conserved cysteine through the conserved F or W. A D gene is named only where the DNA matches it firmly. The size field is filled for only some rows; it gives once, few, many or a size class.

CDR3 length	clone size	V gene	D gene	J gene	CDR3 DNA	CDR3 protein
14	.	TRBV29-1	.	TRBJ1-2	TGCAGCGGTGAGTTGGCTAGGACAGCCTATGGCTACACCTTC	CSGELARTAYGYTF
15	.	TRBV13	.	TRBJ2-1	TGTGCCAGCAGCGCCCCCAGGGGCCCGGAATATCTGCAGTTCTTC	CASSAPRGPEYLQFF
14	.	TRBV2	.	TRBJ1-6	TGTGCCAGTGGGGAGGGGTCGGGCTATTCACCCCTCCACTTT	CASGEGSGYSPLHF
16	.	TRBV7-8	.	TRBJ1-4	TGTGCCAGCAGCTTATCCGGGCGGAACCACTATGAAAAACTGTTTTTT	CASSLSGRNHYEKLFF
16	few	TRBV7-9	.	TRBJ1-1	TGTGCCAGCAGCTGGTCTCCTACTACCTGGGGCACTGAAGCTTTCTTT	CASSWSPTTWGTEAFF
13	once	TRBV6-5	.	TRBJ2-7	TGTGCCAGCAGCACAGGCGGGCGGAGTGAGCAGTACTTC	CASSTGGRSEQYF
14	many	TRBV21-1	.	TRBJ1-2	TGTGCCAGCAACTCGGAGCAGGTTAACTATGGCTACACCTTC	CASNSEQVNYGYTF
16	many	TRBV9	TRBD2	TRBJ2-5	TGTGCCAGCAGCTCACCCCAACGGGGGGGCCAAGAGACCCAGTACTTC	CASSSPQRGGQETQYF
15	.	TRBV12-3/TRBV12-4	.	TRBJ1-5	TGTGCCAGCAGTTTTAGGGACATGAGCAATCAGCCCCAGCATTTT	CASSFRDMSNQPQHF
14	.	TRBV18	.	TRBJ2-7	TGTGCCAGCTCACCACCGGGACTTGACTACGAGCAGTACTTC	CASSPPGLDYEQYF
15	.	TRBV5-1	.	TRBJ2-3	TGCGCCAGCAGTAGGGACGGCTATAGCACAGATACGCAGTATTTT	CASSRDGYSTDTQYF
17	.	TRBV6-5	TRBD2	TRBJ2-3	TGTGCCAGCAGTTACTCGCGGGAGTGGGTGGGTCCAGATACGCAGTATTTT	CASSYSREWVGPDTQYF
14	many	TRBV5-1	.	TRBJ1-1	TGCGCCAGCAGCTCGGGACGGATGAACACTGAAGCTTTCTTT	CASSSGRMNTEAFF
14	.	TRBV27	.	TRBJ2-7	TGTGCCAGCAGTTTCCTGGGGGCTAGTAACGAGCAGTACTTC	CASSFLGASNEQYF
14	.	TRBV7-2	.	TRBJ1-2	TGTGCCAGCAGCTTAGAATACAGGAACTATGGCTACACCTTC	CASSLEYRNYGYTF
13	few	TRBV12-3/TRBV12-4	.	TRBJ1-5	TGTGCCAGCAGTACTACCAGCAATCAGCCCCAGCATTTT	CASSTTSNQPQHF
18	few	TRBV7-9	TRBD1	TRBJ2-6	TGTGCCAGCAGCTACCGGGACAGGACATACTCTGGGGCCAACGTCCTGACTTTC	CASSYRDRTYSGANVLTF
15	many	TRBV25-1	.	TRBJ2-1	TGTGCCAGCACTGCTGGGGCTTATCCTTACAATGAGCAGTTCTTC	CASTAGAYPYNEQFF
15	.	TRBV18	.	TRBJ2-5	TGTGCCAGCTCACCACGACAGGATCCCCAAGAGACCCAGTACTTC	CASSPRQDPQETQYF
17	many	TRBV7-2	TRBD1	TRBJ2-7	TGTGCCAGCAGCTTAGACTCCCCCGGCCAGGGGGCGAGAGGGCAGTACTTC	CASSLDSPGQGARGQYF
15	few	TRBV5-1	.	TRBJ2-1	TGCGCCAGCAACTTGTTGCCCGGCTACGGCAATGAGCAGTTCTTC	CASNLLPGYGNEQFF
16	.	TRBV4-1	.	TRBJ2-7	TGCGCCAGCAGCCAAGATCAGGTGACAATGACCTACGAGCAGTACTTC	CASSQDQVTMTYEQYF
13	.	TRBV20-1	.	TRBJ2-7	TGCAGTGCCCCTAAGGACGGGACCTACGAGCAGTACTTC	CSAPKDGTYEQYF
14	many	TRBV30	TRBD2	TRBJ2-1	TGTGCCTGGAGTGTATCAGCGGGGGTCAATGAGCAGTTCTTC	CAWSVSAGVNEQFF
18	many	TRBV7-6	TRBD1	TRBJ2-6	TGTGCCAGCAGCCAAGGACAGGGCCTACCCTCTGGGGCCAACGTCCTGACTTTC	CASSQGQGLPSGANVLTF
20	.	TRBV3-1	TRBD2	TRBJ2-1	TGTGCCAGCAGCCAAGATGTGGCAGATGTGGGGACTAGCTCCTACAATGAGCAGTTCTTC	CASSQDVADVGTSSYNEQFF
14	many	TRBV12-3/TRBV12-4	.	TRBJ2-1	TGTGCCAGCAGTCGCCCCTTAGAGGGTCATGAGCAGTTCTTC	CASSRPLEGHEQFF
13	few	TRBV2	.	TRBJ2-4	TGTGCCATTCAGGGGAGGGCCAAAAACATTCAGTACTTC	CAIQGRAKNIQYF
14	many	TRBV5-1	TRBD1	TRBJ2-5	TGCGCCAGCAGCTCCACGACAGGGCGAGAGACCCAGTACTTC	CASSSTTGRETQYF
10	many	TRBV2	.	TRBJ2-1	TGTGCCAGCTGGCGGGATGAGCAGTTCTTC	CASWRDEQFF
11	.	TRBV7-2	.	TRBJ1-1	TGTGCCAGCAGCCAATACACTGAAGCTTTCTTT	CASSQYTEAFF
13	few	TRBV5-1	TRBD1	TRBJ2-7	TGCGCCAGCAGCGTGGACAGGGCAGACGAGCAGTACTTC	CASSVDRADEQYF
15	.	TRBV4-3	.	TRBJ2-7	TGCGCCAGCAGCCAAGCCGTTCGGGGTTCCTACGAGCAGTACTTC	CASSQAVRGSYEQYF
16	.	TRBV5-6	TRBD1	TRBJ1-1	TGTGCCAGCAGCTCCGCCGGACAGGGCGATGTCACTGAAGCTTTCTTT	CASSSAGQGDVTEAFF
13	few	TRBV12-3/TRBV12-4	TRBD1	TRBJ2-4	TGTGCCAGCAGTCAGACAGGGGCATACATTCAGTACTTC	CASSQTGAYIQYF
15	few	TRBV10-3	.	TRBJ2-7	TGTGCCATCAGTGAAGCTGGGACAACCGTTGGCGAGCAGTACTTC	CAISEAGTTVGEQYF
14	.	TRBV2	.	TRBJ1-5	TGTGCCAGCAGTGTGGGCAGTGTATATCAGCCCCAGCATTTT	CASSVGSVYQPQHF
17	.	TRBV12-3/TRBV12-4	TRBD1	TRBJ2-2	TGTGCCAGCAGTACCCAAACAGGGGAGAGGGACACCGGGGAGCTGTTTTTT	CASSTQTGERDTGELFF
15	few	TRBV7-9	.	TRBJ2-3	TGTGCCAGCAGCTCCCGACAGGCTTACACAGATACGCAGTATTTT	CASSSRQAYTDTQYF
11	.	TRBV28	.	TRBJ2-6	TGTGCCAGCGGGCCGGCCAACGTCCTGACTTTC	CASGPANVLTF
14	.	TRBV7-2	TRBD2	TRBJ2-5	TGTACCAGCAGCTTTCTAGCGGACTGGAATGAGCAGTACTTC	CTSSFLADWNEQYF
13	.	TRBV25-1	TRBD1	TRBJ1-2	TGTGCCAGCACAGACAGGGGAGGCTATGGCTACACCTTC	CASTDRGGYGYTF
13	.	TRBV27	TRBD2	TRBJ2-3	TGTGCCAGCAGTCGCATAGCGGGTGGAACGCCGTATTTT	CASSRIAGGTPYF
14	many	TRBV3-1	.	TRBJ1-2	TGTGCCAGCAGCCAAGGTCAGCTAGACTATGGCTACACCTTC	CASSQGQLDYGYTF
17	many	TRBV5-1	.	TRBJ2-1	TGCGCCAGCAGCCCCTCGACCGGGACCGAGAACTACAATGAGCAGTTCTTC	CASSPSTGTENYNEQFF
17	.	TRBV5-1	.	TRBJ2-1	TGCGCCAGCAGCTTGTACAGGGTAGGTCGCTCCTACAATGAGCAGTTCTTC	CASSLYRVGRSYNEQFF
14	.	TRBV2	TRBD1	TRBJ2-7	TGTGCCAGCAGAAAGACTGGACAGGCCTACGAGCAGTACTTC	CASRKTGQAYEQYF
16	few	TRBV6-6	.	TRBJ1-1	TGTGCCAGCAGTCATTCCGGGGGGCGAATGAACACTGAAGCTTTCTTT	CASSHSGGRMNTEAFF
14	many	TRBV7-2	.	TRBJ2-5	TGTGCCAGCAGCTTAGCCGGGGTCGGAGAGACCCAGTACTTC	CASSLAGVGETQYF
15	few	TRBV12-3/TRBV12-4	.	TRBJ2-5	TGTGCCAGCAGTTTCAGGAGGGGATTGCAAGAGACCCAGTACTTC	CASSFRRGLQETQYF
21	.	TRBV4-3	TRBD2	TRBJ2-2	TGCGCCAGCAGCCGACAAGCAGTTTACCTGGGACTAGCGGAAAACACCGGGGAGCTGTTTTTT	CASSRQAVYLGLAENTGELFF
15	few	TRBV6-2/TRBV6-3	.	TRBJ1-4	TGTGCCAGCTGCGCCTCCCCGGGGACTAATGAAAAACTGTTTTTT	CASCASPGTNEKLFF
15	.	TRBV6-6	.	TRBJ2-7	TGTGCCAGCAGTCCCCTAGGGGGGGCCTCCTACGAGCAGTACTTC	CASSPLGGASYEQYF
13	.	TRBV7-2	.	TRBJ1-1	TGTGCCAGCAGCTTAGAGGGTAGCGCTGAAGCTTTCTTT	CASSLEGSAEAFF
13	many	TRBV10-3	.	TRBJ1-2	TGTGCCATCAGTGGCAGGGATCCCTATGGCTACACCTTC	CAISGRDPYGYTF
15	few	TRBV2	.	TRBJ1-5	TGTGCCAGCCGAGGGGCAGGTGGTTACGATCAGCCCCAGCATTTT	CASRGAGGYDQPQHF
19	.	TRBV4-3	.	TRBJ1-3	TGCGCCAGCAGCCAAGATTGGGACTCTGGAATCAACTCTGGAAGCACCTTATATTTT	CASSQDWDSGINSGSTLYF
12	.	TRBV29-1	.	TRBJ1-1	TGCAGCGTTGAAGATCAGAGGGCGGAAGCTTTCTTT	CSVEDQRAEAFF
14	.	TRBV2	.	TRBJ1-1	TGTGCCAGCAGTGAAGGGGGGGAGACCGCTGAAGCTTTCTTT	CASSEGGETAEAFF